This TCR beta chain derives from a study of blood T cell repertoires in COVID-19. Profiling relied on immunoSEQ multiplex PCR, and the TCRdb table lists in-frame clones only, not all of them. The table shows about 73,000 clones, with around four fifths occurring only once. The receptor was derived from a woman aged 55-70 years with acute or convalescent COVID-19. The specimen sequenced was peripheral blood.

The CDR3 reads CATSRDSQVRGNIQYF. The CDR3, as DNA: TGTGCCACCAGCAGAGATTCGCAGGTCCGAGGGAACATTCAGTACTTC. This chain connects TRBV15 to TRBJ2-4, with D maybe TRBD2 (5 bases). The CDR3 contains 16 residues. With 0 bases removed from V and 7 bases from J, the gap between germline ends came to 16 bases. Germline V CDR1 and CDR2: LNHNV, YYDKDF (reference sequence).